Detailed here is one T cell receptor (beta chain). Its antigen specificity is not known. Per-base qualities were not stored, and no clone one base away is much larger. The data belong to a study of identical twins listed by TCRdb under 2016. Looking at the study overall: The study deep-sequenced TCR alpha and beta repertoires from monozygotic twins, unrelated adults of various ages and cord blood to test whether fetal clonotypes persist. To rule out contamination, replicate twin experiments were performed at different times with different library preparation protocols. The research as a whole found: Fewer insertions were carried by abundant cord blood beta clonotypes, a similar but weaker trend appeared in young adult naive repertoires, and no such trend appeared in memory repertoires. Because the same donors could not be followed over many years, the conclusions depended on cross-sectional statistical analysis. In monozygotic twins, recombination models systematically underestimated out-of-frame TCR alpha sharing, but the models matched the sharing seen between unrelated individuals. Zero-insertion analyses could be partly confounded by invariant T cells such as MAIT and iNKT, though diverse VJ usage argued against such confounding for most clonotypes. A weaker excess of twin sharing was found in beta out-of-frame sequences because the signal-to-noise ratio was lowered by fewer shared sequences. Out-of-frame TCR alpha sequences shared between twins showed an excess of low generation-probability sequences compared with coincidental sharing between unrelated individuals.

From the cysteine through the phenylalanine, the CDR3 covers 14 amino acids. Only CDR3 DNA is held: 42 bases, read in frame from base 1. CDR1 and CDR2 were assigned from the germline V gene as MGHRA and YSYEKL. Cut back by 4 bases and 10 bases, the V and J ends lie 14 bases apart. Libraries were built with 5' RACE. Instrument used: Illumina HiSeq 2000. A universal primer binding site was added through template switching, and the final cDNA carried a unique molecular identifier so that TCR cDNA molecules could be counted accurately. Specific primers in the conserved constant-segment region were used to synthesize first-strand cDNA for the TCR alpha and beta chains. To control for contamination, every cDNA library carried two barcodes: a SMART-Mk sample barcode plus Illumina barcodes. TruSeq adapter sequences, together with Illumina sample barcodes, were added in two successive PCR steps. The Illumina HiSeq platform was used with custom primers to sequence TCR alpha and beta cDNA libraries. Per the original workflow: Raw reads were processed with MiGEC to extract unique molecular identifiers, and MiXCR was used to determine CDR3 positions. For each individual, recombination models were inferred using an EM algorithm with the repgenHMM and IGoR tools. Shared clonotype analysis was performed with the tcR package in R, normalizing sharing by the product of cloneset sizes. To study raw recombination without the effects of thymic and clonal selection, out-of-frame nonproductive sequences were analyzed. The raw public data were reprocessed by TCRdb itself: fastp quality trimming at Q25, MiXCR clonotype calling, in-frame beta chains only. Identical CDR3 proteins give one entry, which carries the most common genes and DNA. What appears here as the V and J calls and clone size reflects TCRdb's work, not the paper's. The sample contains 700,000 to 950,000 distinct CDR3 sequences, roughly 12% of them found a single time. The ten most abundant clones make up about 1.6% of the sample.

Every donor was a healthy Caucasian. The twin cohort consisted of three pairs of female monozygotic twins, all aged 18 to 29 years. RNA for TCR libraries was isolated from peripheral blood mononuclear cells. The sample also formed part of further work on yellow fever vaccine responses in identical twins. The second paper states: The T cell response to vaccination in identical twins was reported by the authors to appear partly convergent and partly personalized. In identical twins, the study followed T cell clones that responded to the vaccine with precision.

This chain is built from TRBV4-1 and TRBJ1-6; TRBD1 is a weak D gene call, 5 bases matching. The sample was PBMCs. The origin of this receptor is a woman in her late teens or twenties in good health. Here the CDR3 is given as CASSPGDSFSPLHF. The DNA sequence follows: TGCGCCAGCAGCCCAGGCGACAGCTTCTCACCCCTCCACTTT.